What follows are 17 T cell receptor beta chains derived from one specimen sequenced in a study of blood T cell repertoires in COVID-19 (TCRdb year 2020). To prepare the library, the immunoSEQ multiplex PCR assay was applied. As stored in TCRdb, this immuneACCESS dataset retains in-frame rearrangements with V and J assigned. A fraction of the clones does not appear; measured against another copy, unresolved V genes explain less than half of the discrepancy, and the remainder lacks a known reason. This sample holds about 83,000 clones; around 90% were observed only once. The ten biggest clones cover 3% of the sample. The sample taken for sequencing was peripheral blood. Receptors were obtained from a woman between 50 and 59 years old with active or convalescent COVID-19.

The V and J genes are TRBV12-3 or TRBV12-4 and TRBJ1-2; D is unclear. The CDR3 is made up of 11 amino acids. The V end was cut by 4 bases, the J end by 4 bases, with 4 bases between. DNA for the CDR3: TGTGCCAGCAGTTCCATCTATGGCTACACCTTC. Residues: CASSSIYGYTF.

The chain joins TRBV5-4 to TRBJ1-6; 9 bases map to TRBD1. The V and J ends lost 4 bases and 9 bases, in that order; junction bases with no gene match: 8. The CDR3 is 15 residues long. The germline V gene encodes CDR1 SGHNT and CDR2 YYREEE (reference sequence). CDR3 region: CASSLGQGSRSPLHF. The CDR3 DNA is TGTGCCAGCAGCCTGGGACAGGGAAGTCGTTCACCCCTCCACTTT.

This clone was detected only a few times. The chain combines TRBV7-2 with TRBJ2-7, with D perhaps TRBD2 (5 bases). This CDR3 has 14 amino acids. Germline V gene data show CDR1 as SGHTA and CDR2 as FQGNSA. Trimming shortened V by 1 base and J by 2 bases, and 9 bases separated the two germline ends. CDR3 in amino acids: CASSLGSEAYEQYF. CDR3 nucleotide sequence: TGTGCCAGCAGCTTAGGTAGCGAGGCCTACGAGCAGTACTTC.

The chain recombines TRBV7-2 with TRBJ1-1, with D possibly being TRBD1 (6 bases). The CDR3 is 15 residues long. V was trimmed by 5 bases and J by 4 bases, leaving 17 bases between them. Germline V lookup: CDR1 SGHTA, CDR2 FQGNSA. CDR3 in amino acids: CASSPGVGRFTEAFF. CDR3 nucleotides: TGTGCCAGCAGCCCAGGGGTCGGTAGGTTCACTGAAGCTTTCTTT.

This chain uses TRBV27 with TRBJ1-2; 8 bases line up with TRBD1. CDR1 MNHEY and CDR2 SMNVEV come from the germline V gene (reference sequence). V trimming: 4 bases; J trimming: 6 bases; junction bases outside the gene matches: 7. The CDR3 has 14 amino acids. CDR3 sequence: CASSYWDRRNGYTF. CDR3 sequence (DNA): TGTGCCAGCAGTTACTGGGACAGGCGAAATGGCTACACCTTC.

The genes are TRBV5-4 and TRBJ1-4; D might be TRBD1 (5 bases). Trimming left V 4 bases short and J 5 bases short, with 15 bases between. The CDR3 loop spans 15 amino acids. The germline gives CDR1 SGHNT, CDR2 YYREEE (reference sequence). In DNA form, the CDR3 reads TGTGCCAGCAGCAATTGGGGCAGCGACAATGAAAAACTGTTTTTT. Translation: CASSNWGSDNEKLFF.

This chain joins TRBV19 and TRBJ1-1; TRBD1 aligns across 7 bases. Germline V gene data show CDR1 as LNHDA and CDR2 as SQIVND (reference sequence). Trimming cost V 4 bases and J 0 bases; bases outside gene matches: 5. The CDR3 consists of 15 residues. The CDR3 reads CASSNQGGLNTEAFF. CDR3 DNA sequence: TGTGCCAGTAGTAATCAGGGGGGATTGAACACTGAAGCTTTCTTT.

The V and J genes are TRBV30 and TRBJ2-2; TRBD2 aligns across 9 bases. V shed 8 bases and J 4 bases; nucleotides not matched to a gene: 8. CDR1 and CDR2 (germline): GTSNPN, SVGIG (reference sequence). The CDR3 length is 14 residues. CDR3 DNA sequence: TGTGCCCTGCGGGAGGGGGGGGGCACCGGGGAGCTGTTTTTT. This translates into CALREGGGTGELFF.

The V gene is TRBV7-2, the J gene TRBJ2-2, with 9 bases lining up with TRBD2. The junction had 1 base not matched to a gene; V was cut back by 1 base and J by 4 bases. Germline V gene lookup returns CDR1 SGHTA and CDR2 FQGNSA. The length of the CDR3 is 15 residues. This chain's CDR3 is CASSLETSGTGELFF. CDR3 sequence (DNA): TGTGCCAGCAGCTTAGAGACTAGCGGCACCGGGGAGCTGTTTTTT.

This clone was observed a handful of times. The CDR3 here is CASSTSTGGNTIYF. The CDR3 bases are TGTGCCAGTAGTACGAGTACGGGGGGAAACACCATATATTTT. This chain links TRBV19 with TRBJ1-3; D ambiguous. Trimming stripped 4 bases from V and 4 bases from J, with 11 bases between. This CDR3 has 14 amino acids. From germline, CDR1 is LNHDA and CDR2 SQIVND (reference sequence). The full variable domain, in which reference TRBV19 and TRBJ1-3 provide the parts outside the CDR3, is DGGITQSPKYLFRKEGQNVTLSCEQNLNHDAMYWYRQDPGQGLRLIYYSQIVNDFQKGDIAEGYSVSREKKESFPLTVTSAQKNPTAFYLCASSTSTGGNTIYFGEGSWLTVV.

CDR3 in amino acids: CATSSPQGFEAFF. The CDR3, as DNA: TGTGCCACCAGCAGTCCACAGGGCTTCGAAGCTTTCTTT. The J gene is TRBJ1-1, the V gene TRBV15; tentative D call: TRBD1 (6 bases). V was trimmed by 3 bases and J by 8 bases, leaving 13 bases between them. This CDR3 comprises 13 residues. Germline CDR1 and CDR2: LNHNV and YYDKDF (reference sequence).

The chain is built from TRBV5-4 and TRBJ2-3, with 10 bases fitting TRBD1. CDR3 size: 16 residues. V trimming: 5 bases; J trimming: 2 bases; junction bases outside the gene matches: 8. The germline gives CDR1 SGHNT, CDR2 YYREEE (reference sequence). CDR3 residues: CASSFTGTGATDTQYF. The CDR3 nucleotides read TGTGCCAGCAGTTTCACCGGGACAGGGGCCACAGATACGCAGTATTTT.

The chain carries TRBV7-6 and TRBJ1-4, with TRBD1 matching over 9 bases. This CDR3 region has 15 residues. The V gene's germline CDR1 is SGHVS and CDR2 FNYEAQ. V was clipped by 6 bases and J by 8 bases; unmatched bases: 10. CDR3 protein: CASSSPGQGYEKLFF. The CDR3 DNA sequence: TGTGCCAGCAGTTCTCCGGGACAGGGATACGAAAAACTGTTTTTT.

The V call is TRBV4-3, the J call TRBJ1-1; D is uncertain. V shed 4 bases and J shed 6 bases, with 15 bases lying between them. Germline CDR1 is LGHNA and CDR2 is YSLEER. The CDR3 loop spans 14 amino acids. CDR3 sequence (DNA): TGCGCCAGCAGCCCGGGGTCCCTAGCCCCTGAAGCTTTCTTT. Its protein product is CASSPGSLAPEAFF.

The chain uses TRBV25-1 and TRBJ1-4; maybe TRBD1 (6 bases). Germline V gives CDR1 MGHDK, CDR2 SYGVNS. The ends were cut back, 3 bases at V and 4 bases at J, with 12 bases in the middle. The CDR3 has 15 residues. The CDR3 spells CASSDTGRINEKLFF. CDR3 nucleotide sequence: TGTGCCAGCAGTGATACAGGGAGAATTAATGAAAAACTGTTTTTT.

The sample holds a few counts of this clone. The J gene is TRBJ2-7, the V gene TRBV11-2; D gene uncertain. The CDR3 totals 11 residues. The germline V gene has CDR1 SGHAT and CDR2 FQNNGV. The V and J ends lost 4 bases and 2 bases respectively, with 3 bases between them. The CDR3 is CASSYTYEQYF. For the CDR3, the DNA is TGTGCCAGCAGCTATACCTACGAGCAGTACTTC.

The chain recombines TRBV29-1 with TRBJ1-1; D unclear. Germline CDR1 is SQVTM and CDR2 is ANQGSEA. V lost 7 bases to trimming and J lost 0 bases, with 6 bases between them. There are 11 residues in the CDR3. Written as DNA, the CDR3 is TGCAGCGGTTTTATGAACACTGAAGCTTTCTTT. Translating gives CSGFMNTEAFF.